This T cell receptor (beta chain) was identified during a study of cytomegalovirus exposure and HLA in healthy donors. General observations from the study: The study recorded 160 or so TCR beta chains that were cytomegalovirus-associated. In vitro experiments confirmed that a few CMV-associated chains were specific for CMV antigens. Clusters of TCRs from the first cohort tended to co-occur in the 120 validation repertoires (as a later analysis found). Reports described diagnosis of cytomegalovirus status by the classifier as highly specific and sensitive.

Remarks on this clone: Its antigen is undetermined.

Generated by immunoSEQ multiplex PCR, the TCRdb table keeps only in-frame clones and is missing some. Among some 79,000 clones listed, roughly 94% were seen once. Germline V gene data show CDR1 as MGHRA and CDR2 as YSYEKL. This CDR3 spans 15 amino acids. V lost 4 bases and J 1 base, leaving 11 bases between the germline ends. V usage is TRBV4-1 and J usage is TRBJ2-1; D may be TRBD1 (6 bases). The receptor comes from a woman younger than 35 in good health and CMV-seropositive. Material: PBMCs. The CDR3 loop reads CASSRTAQSYNEQFF. CDR3 nucleotides: TGCGCCAGCAGCCGGACAGCTCAGTCCTACAATGAGCAGTTCTTC.